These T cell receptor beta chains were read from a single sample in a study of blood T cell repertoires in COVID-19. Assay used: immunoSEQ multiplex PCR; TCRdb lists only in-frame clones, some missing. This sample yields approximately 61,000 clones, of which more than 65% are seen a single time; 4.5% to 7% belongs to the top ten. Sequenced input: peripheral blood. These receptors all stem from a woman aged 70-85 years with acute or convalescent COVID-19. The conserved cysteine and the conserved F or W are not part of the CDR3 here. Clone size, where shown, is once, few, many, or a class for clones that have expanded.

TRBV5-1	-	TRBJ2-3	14	ASSLASGGAIDTQY
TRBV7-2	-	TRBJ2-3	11	ASSLSGVDTQY
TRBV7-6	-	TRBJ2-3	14	ASSRPGLAVTDTQY
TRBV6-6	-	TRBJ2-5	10	ASKRGEETQY
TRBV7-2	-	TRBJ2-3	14	ASSSQLALRTDTQY
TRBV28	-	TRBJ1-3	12	ASSSQGSGNTIY
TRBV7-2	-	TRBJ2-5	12	ASSSGQFQETQY
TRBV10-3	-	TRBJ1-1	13	AISESRAGDTEAF
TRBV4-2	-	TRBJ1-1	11	ASSQDRETEAF
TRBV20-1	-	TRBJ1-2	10	SASRQASGYT
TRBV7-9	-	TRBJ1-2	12	ASSWDGDSYGYT
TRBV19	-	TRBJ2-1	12	ASSIGQGGWEQF
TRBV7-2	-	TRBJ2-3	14	ASSLGRGTETDTQY
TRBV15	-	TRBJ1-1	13	ATSRGGPRNTEAF
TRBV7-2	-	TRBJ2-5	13	ASRIRGGGQETQY
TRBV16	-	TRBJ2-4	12	ASSVDRAKNIQY
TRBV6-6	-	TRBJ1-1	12	ATRLSGGNTEAF
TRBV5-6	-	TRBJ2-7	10	ASSLGGLEQY
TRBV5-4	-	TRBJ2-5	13	ASSLVRTGTETQY
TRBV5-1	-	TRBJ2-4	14	ASSLVGSVAKNIQY
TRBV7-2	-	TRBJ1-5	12	ASSFPGKNQPQH
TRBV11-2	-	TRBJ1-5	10	ASSTENQPQH
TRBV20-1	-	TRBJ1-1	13	SASGQGNMNTEAF
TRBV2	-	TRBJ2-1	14	ASSEVRLAVYNEQF
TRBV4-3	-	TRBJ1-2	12	ASSQENTGDGYT
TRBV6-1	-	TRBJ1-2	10	ASSESRYGYT
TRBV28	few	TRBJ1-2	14	ASSSLWTGADYGYT
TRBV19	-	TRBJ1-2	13	ASSIWWRTADGYT
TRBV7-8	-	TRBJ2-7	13	ASSRASGGLDEQY
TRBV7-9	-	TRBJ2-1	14	ASSIGTSGGADEQF
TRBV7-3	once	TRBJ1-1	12	ASSSQGGNTEAF
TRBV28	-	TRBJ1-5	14	ATLSTDRGLNQPQH
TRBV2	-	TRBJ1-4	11	ASRGTGNEKLF
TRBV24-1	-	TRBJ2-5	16	ATSDAPRSSGGPGTQY
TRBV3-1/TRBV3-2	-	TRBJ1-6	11	ASSITGNSPLH
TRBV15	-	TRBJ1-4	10	ATSRERAKLF
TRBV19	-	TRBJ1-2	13	ASRGTETLFGGYT
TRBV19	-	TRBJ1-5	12	ASCPPLRDQPQH
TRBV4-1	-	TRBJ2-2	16	ASSRTTPGQGNTGELF
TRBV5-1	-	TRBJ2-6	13	ASSGGTKGANVLT
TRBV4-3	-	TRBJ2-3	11	ASSRGATDTQY
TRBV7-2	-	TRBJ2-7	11	ASSKTSHYEQY